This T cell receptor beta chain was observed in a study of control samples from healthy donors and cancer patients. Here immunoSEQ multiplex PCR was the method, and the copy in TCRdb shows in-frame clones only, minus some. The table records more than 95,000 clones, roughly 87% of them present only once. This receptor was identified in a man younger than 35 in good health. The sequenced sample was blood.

CDR3 coding DNA: TGTGCCAGCATTCCAGACAGGGCTACTTTGGCCGGGGAGCTGTTTTTT. This translates into CASIPDRATLAGELFF. The chain combines TRBV6-6 with TRBJ2-2; 7 positions agree with TRBD1. Germline CDR1 reads MNHNY; CDR2 reads SVGAGI (reference sequence). The CDR3 spans 16 residues. V dropped 7 bases and J dropped 6; count of bases not matched to a gene: 14.